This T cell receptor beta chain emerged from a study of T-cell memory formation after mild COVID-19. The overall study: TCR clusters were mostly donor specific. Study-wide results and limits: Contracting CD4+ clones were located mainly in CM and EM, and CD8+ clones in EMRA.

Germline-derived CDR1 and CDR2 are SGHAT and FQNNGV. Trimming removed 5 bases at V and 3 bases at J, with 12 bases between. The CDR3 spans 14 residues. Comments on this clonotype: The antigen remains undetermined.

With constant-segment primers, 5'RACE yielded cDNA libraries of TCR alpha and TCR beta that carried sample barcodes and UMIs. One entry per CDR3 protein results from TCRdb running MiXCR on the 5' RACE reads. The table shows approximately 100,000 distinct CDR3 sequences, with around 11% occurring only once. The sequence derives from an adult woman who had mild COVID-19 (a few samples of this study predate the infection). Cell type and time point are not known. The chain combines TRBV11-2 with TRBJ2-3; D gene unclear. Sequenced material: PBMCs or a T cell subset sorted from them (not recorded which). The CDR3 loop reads CASSPISETDTQYF. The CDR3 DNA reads TGTGCCAGCAGCCCCATCTCCGAGACAGATACGCAGTATTTT. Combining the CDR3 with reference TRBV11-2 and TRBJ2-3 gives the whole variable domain EAGVAQSPRYKIIEKRQSVAFWCNPISGHATLYWYQQILGQGPKLLIQFQNNGVVDDSQLPKDRFSAERLKGVDSTLKIQPAKLEDSAVYLCASSPISETDTQYFGPGTRLTVL.